This T cell receptor beta chain was sequenced for a study of OX40 agonist ivuxolimab in advanced cancers. Whole-study context: Dose-escalation cases comprised hepatocellular carcinoma, melanoma, renal cell or head and neck cancer.

Generated by immunoSEQ multiplex PCR, the TCRdb table keeps only in-frame clones and is missing some. The data show about 45,000 clones, with 70% to 90% seen just once and less than 0.4% held by the top ten. This clonotype was sampled from an adult with an advanced solid tumor such as melanoma, head and neck, liver or kidney cancer. This material consisted of CD4+ or CD8+ T cells sorted from blood, taken in a trial of the OX40 agonist ivuxolimab.

CDR3 DNA: TGTGCCACCCAGGCGGGGGGGCTGAGGGAGCAGTTCTTC. Protein sequence: CATQAGGLREQFF. The chain employs TRBV6-5 and TRBJ2-1; 9 bases are a match to TRBD2. Trimming took 10 bases from V and 10 from J; bases not matched to a gene: 11. Germline loops: CDR1 MNHEY, CDR2 SVGAGI. The CDR3 is made up of 13 amino acids.